The T cell receptor (beta chain) under discussion was sequenced for a study of blood T cell repertoires in COVID-19. Measured with immunoSEQ multiplex PCR; TCRdb has only the in-frame clones, and not every one. The sample comprises some 200,000 clones, about four fifths of which are singletons, and less than 2.5% rests with the top ten. The CDR3 has 15 residues. Per the germline V gene, CDR1 is SEHNR and CDR2 is FQNEAQ (reference sequence). V shed 5 bases, J shed 5 bases, and the junction held 8 bases outside the gene matches. Sequenced: peripheral blood. This sequence joins TRBV7-9 and TRBJ1-1; 10 bases line up with TRBD1. This receptor was obtained from a woman in her sixties or seventies with acute or convalescent COVID-19. The DNA of the CDR3 is TGTGCCAGCAGCAAGCGACAGGGGGCGTATACTGAAGCTTTCTTT. Translated: CASSKRQGAYTEAFF. The full variable domain, in which reference TRBV7-9 and TRBJ1-1 provide the parts outside the CDR3, is DTGVSQNPRHKITKRGQNVTFRCDPISEHNRLYWYRQTLGQGPEFLTYFQNEAQLEKSRLLSDRFSAERPKGSFSTLEIQRTEQGDSAMYLCASSKRQGAYTEAFFGQGTRLTVV.